This paragraph covers one T cell receptor (beta chain) sequence. This sample's time point: blood at routine non-recurrence follow-up after resection. The input material, whole RNA from tumor, nontumor lung or frozen PBMC, was sequenced unsorted. The data were taken from a study of spatial heterogeneity in lung cancer. Study at large: A consistent excess of beta-chain over alpha-chain sequences was detected.

Every TCR cDNA molecule carried a tag that served as a unique molecular identifier. TCRdb re-called the 5' RACE reads with MiXCR, one entry per CDR3 protein. This sample yields about 120,000 distinct CDR3 sequences, of which 12% are seen a single time; 16% belongs to the top ten. Germline values: CDR1 LGHDT, CDR2 YNNKEL (reference sequence). This CDR3 is built from 14 residues. The V end was cut by 0 bases, the J end by 2 bases, with 7 bases between. V is TRBV3-1 and J is TRBJ2-5; no reliable D call. The sequencing here drew on PBMCs, taken at follow-up. The sequence was obtained from a male donor with early-stage non-small cell lung cancer. Written as DNA, the CDR3 is TGTGCCAGCAGCCAAGATGGCCGGCAAGAGACCCAGTACTTC. Translated: CASSQDGRQETQYF.